A single T cell receptor beta chain is shown here with its context. Measured with immunoSEQ multiplex PCR; TCRdb has only the in-frame clones, and not every one. The sample yields 90,000 or so clones, 80% to 90% seen once. These data belong to a study of OX40 agonist ivuxolimab in advanced cancers. This CDR3 contains 14 residues. Per the germline V gene, CDR1 is ENHRY and CDR2 is SYGVKD. Deletions cut 0 bases from V and 3 bases from J, with 9 bases between. The receptor's source is an adult with an advanced solid tumor such as melanoma, head and neck, liver or kidney cancer. Here the sequenced sample was CD4+ or CD8+ T cells sorted from blood, taken in a trial of the OX40 agonist ivuxolimab. The V gene is TRBV10-3, the J gene TRBJ2-7; D is unclear. CDR3 in amino acids: CAISESTAGYEQYF. CDR3 bases: TGTGCCATCAGTGAGTCGACCGCAGGCTACGAGCAGTACTTC.